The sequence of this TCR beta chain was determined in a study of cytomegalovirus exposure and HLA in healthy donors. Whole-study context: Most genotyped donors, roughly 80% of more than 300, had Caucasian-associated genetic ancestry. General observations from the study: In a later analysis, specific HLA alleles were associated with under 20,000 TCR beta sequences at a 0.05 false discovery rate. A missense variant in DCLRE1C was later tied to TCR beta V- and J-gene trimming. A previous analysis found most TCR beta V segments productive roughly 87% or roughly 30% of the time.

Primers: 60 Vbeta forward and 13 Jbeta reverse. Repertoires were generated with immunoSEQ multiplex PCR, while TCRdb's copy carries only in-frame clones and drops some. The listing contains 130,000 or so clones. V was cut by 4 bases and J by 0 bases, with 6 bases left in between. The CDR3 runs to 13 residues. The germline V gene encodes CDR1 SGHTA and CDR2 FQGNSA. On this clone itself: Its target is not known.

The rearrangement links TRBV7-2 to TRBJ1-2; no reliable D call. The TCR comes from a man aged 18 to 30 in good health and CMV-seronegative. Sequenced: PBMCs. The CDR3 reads CASSSEANYGYTF. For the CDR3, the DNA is TGTGCCAGCAGCTCAGAAGCTAACTATGGCTACACCTTC.